The 17 T cell receptor beta chains below come from one sample, sequenced in a study of monozygotic twins with inflammatory bowel disease. From the 5' RACE reads, TCRdb lists one entry per CDR3 protein and no DNA. The sample includes approximately 390,000 distinct CDR3 sequences. Sequencing used blood. These receptors all stem from a human donor with ulcerative colitis or Crohn's disease, or a healthy co-twin of an affected twin (not recorded which).

The chain combines TRBV27 with TRBJ1-5; the D gene TCRdb calls, TRBD1, cannot be checked with no DNA. CDR3 size: 15 residues. The germline V gene encodes CDR1 MNHEY and CDR2 SMNVEV (reference sequence). The CDR3: CASSRAGGPNQPQHF.

The gene calls are TRBV28 and TRBJ2-1; the D call of TRBD1 rests on TCRdb alone, since no DNA is present to check it. There are 13 residues in the CDR3. The germline CDR1 and CDR2 sequences are MDHEN and SYDVKM. CDR3: CAPRSRDHNEQFF.

The chain carries TRBV10-2 and TRBJ1-2; the D gene TCRdb calls, TRBD1, cannot be checked with no DNA. Germline-derived CDR1 and CDR2 are WSHSY and SAAADI. CDR3 size: 11 residues. CDR3 sequence: CASKGASGYTF.

The chain's CDR3 is CASSLARTSGYYNEQFF. The V call is TRBV7-8, the J call TRBJ2-1; TCRdb's assignment of TRBD2 cannot be checked, as there is no DNA. Germline CDR1 is SGHVS and CDR2 is FQNEAQ. This CDR3 comprises 17 residues.

The rearrangement uses TRBV18 and TRBJ1-1; no DNA is available, so the TRBD1 call from TCRdb remains unchecked. CDR3 length equals 16 residues. The V gene's germline CDR1 is KGHSH and CDR2 LQKENI. The CDR3 reads CASSNHRTGMATEAFF. The variable domain in full, with the rest retrieved from reference TRBV18 and TRBJ1-1, is NAGVMQNPRHLVRRRGQEARLRCSPMKGHSHVYWYRQLPEEGLKFMVYLQKENIIDESGMPKERFSAEFPKEGPSILRIQQVVRGDSAAYFCASSNHRTGMATEAFFGQGTRLTVV.

The chain carries TRBV9 and TRBJ2-1; TCRdb outputs TRBD2, but without DNA this stays unchecked. The CDR3 has 16 amino acids. Per germline, CDR1 SGDLS and CDR2 YYNGEE. The CDR3: CASSPRRAQLYNEQFF. Supplemented by reference TRBV9 and TRBJ2-1, the full variable domain reads DSGVTQTPKHLITATGQRVTLRCSPRSGDLSVYWYQQSLDQGLQFLIQYYNGEERAKGNILERFSAQQFPDLHSELNLSSLELGDSALYFCASSPRRAQLYNEQFFGPGTRLTVL.

The chain couples TRBV3-1 to TRBJ1-2; TCRdb lists TRBD1, though no DNA is available to test this call. Per the germline V gene, CDR1 is LGHDT and CDR2 is YNNKEL (reference sequence). This CDR3 comprises 13 residues. The CDR3 here is CASSQGGAGGYTF. Supplemented by reference TRBV3-1 and TRBJ1-2, the full variable domain reads DTAVSQTPKYLVTQMGNDKSIKCEQNLGHDTMYWYKQDSKKFLKIMFSYNNKELIINETVPNRFSPKSPDKAHLNLHINSLELGDSAVYFCASSQGGAGGYTFGSGTRLTVV.

The gene calls are TRBV5-6 and TRBJ2-1; TCRdb indicates TRBD1, and absent DNA this call remains unverified. The CDR3 is made up of 13 amino acids. Germline CDR1 and CDR2: SGHDT and YYEEEE. CDR3 protein: CASRPAGADEQFF. Complete variable domain (other parts from reference TRBV5-6 and TRBJ2-1): DAGVTQSPTHLIKTRGQQVTLRCSPKSGHDTVSWYQQALGQGPQFIFQYYEEEERQRGNFPDRFSGHQFPNYSSELNVNALLLGDSALYLCASRPAGADEQFFGPGTRLTVL.

This chain connects TRBV5-1 to TRBJ2-7; there is no DNA to check the TCRdb D call of TRBD1. This CDR3 contains 17 residues. Per the germline V gene, CDR1 is SGHRS and CDR2 is YFSETQ. This CDR3 reads CASSLATDRGLSYEQYF.

This sequence joins TRBV7-2 and TRBJ2-7. Germline CDR1 reads SGHTA; CDR2 reads FQGNSA. CDR3 length: 13 amino acids. CDR3 sequence reads: CASTQSNSYEQYF.

This CDR3 reads CSGQFTGELFF. The chain carries TRBV29-1 and TRBJ2-2. Germline values: CDR1 SQVTM, CDR2 ANQGSEA. This CDR3 is 11 amino acids long.

This chain links TRBV28 with TRBJ1-3; as DNA is missing, the TRBD1 call by TCRdb cannot be tested. The germline CDR1 and CDR2 sequences are MDHEN and SYDVKM. The CDR3 loop spans 16 amino acids. CDR3 protein: CASSRTDRRSGNTIYF.

The chain is built from TRBV5-6 and TRBJ2-5; the D call of TRBD1 rests on TCRdb alone, since no DNA is present to check it. The germline V gene has CDR1 SGHDT and CDR2 YYEEEE. There are 14 residues in the CDR3. CDR3 loop: CASSQDSVQETQYF.

The genes are TRBV27 and TRBJ2-2. This CDR3 has 14 residues. Germline V CDR1 and CDR2: MNHEY, SMNVEV (reference sequence). The CDR3: CASSFTSLAGELFF.

The chain couples TRBV20-1 to TRBJ2-2; TCRdb picks TRBD1, but there is no DNA to check that call. Per the germline V gene, CDR1 is DFQATT and CDR2 is SNEGSKA (reference sequence). This CDR3 has 14 residues. The CDR3 spells CSARQGARTGELFF.

The chain joins TRBV4-1 to TRBJ2-1; TCRdb names TRBD1, which stays unverified in the absence of DNA. Germline CDR1 and CDR2: MGHRA and YSYEKL. CDR3 length: 17 amino acids. The CDR3: CASSPLRGGGKYNEQFF.

The rearrangement uses TRBV18 and TRBJ2-5. The CDR3 has 12 residues. Germline V gene lookup returns CDR1 KGHSH and CDR2 LQKENI. The CDR3 region is CASSPAEETQYF. The full variable domain, its missing parts supplied by reference TRBV18 and TRBJ2-5, is NAGVMQNPRHLVRRRGQEARLRCSPMKGHSHVYWYRQLPEEGLKFMVYLQKENIIDESGMPKERFSAEFPKEGPSILRIQQVVRGDSAAYFCASSPAEETQYFGPGTRLLVL.